This T cell receptor (beta chain) was found in a study of neurological immune-mediated disorders. The cDNA came from 5'RACE, which used 10-nucleotide random UMIs. Each sequencing run yielded over 200 million TCR-beta sequences from 15-18 subjects. Each CDR3 protein is one row after TCRdb ran MiXCR on the 5' RACE reads. The sample yields under 75,000 distinct CDR3 sequences, more than 4.5% seen once. The CDR3 covers 14 residues. The V and J ends lost 3 bases and 0 bases respectively, with 7 bases between them. The germline V gene has CDR1 SGHDT and CDR2 YYEEEE. Study results and caveats: The highest TCR clonal expansion occurred in HTLV-1-associated myelopathy; multiple sclerosis fell below healthy controls. A possible signature was seen in one related-CDR3 cluster, into which phylogenetic grouping placed the repertoires of 18 of 34 multiple sclerosis patients.

This clonotype was detected many times. Its antigen is unknown. The chain recombines TRBV5-6 with TRBJ2-1; D call uncertain. Sequencing input: PBMCs. The sequence was collected from a human donor with multiple sclerosis. The donor label of this sample is uncertain. The CDR3 sequence: CASSSTNSYNEQFF. In nucleotides, the CDR3 is TGTGCCAGCAGCTCGACCAACTCCTACAATGAGCAGTTCTTC.